What follows are 25 T cell receptor beta chains derived from one specimen sequenced in a study of CD8 T cells in Susac syndrome. RNA, at roughly 0.5 to 1 ug, was reverse transcribed with random hexamers. One entry per CDR3 protein results from TCRdb running MiXCR on the immunoSEQ multiplex PCR reads. The table shows around 200,000 distinct CDR3 sequences, with 95% occurring only once. The material sequenced was CD8+ T cells from PBMCs. These receptors came from a human donor with Susac syndrome.

The chain combines TRBV12-3 or TRBV12-4 with TRBJ2-7; 8 bases agree with TRBD1. The CDR3 contains 15 residues. The ends lost 5 bases at V and 2 bases at J; junction bases unmatched: 8. The CDR3 DNA is TGTGCCAGCAGTCCAACGGACAGGGAGACCTACGAGCAGTACTTC. It specifies CASSPTDRETYEQYF.

The chain is built from TRBV13 and TRBJ2-2, with TRBD2 matching 14 bases. In germline, CDR1 is PRHDT, CDR2 FYEKMQ (reference sequence). The V and J ends lost 4 bases and 5 bases, in that order; junction bases with no gene match: 9. The CDR3 has 18 amino acids. The CDR3 is CASSSDPGTSGSTGELFF. The CDR3, as DNA: TGTGCCAGCAGCTCCGATCCCGGGACTAGCGGGAGTACCGGGGAGCTGTTTTTT.

V gene TRBV28 combines with J gene TRBJ2-7; TRBD1 matches at 7 bases. Germline CDR1 MDHEN, CDR2 SYDVKM. Losses at the gene ends were 7 bases for V and 3 bases for J; bases not matched to a gene: 12. The CDR3 runs to 15 residues. For the CDR3, the DNA is TGTGCCAGCACCACCGCACCGGGACAGTTCTACGAGCAGTACTTC. Amino acid sequence: CASTTAPGQFYEQYF.

V is TRBV15 and J is TRBJ2-1; D uncertain. Looked up from germline, CDR1 is LNHNV and CDR2 is YYDKDF (reference sequence). Trimming left V 2 bases short and J 7 bases short, with 12 bases between. This CDR3 has 14 residues. The CDR3 DNA follows: TGTGCCACCAGCAGAAGACCGGGTGGGAATGAGCAGTTCTTC. Amino acid sequence: CATSRRPGGNEQFF.

The chain combines TRBV23-1 with TRBJ1-3; D unresolved. TRBV23-1 is an ORF, with its function uncertain. V shed 1 base and J shed 0 bases, with 10 bases lying between them. The CDR3 loop spans 16 amino acids. CDR3 region: CASSQFPGLSGNTIYF. DNA of the CDR3: TGCGCCAGCAGTCAATTTCCGGGTCTCTCTGGAAACACCATATATTTT.

The chain has TRBV9 and TRBJ1-2, with 7 positions matching TRBD1. This CDR3 comprises 14 residues. CDR1 and CDR2 from the germline V gene are SGDLS and YYNGEE. Trimming cost V 0 bases and J 5 bases; bases outside gene matches: 4. The CDR3 is CASSVAGGAYGYTF. DNA of the CDR3: TGTGCCAGCAGCGTAGCAGGGGGAGCGTATGGCTACACCTTC.

The genes are TRBV7-8 and TRBJ1-5; D might be TRBD1 (5 bases). Trimming cost V 4 bases and J 5 bases, with 21 bases left between them. CDR1 and CDR2 (germline): SGHVS, FQNEAQ. CDR3 length equals 17 residues. CDR3 sequence: CASSSRDYRSPYQPQHF. CDR3 DNA sequence: TGTGCCAGCAGCTCACGGGACTATCGATCTCCCTATCAGCCCCAGCATTTT. The variable domain in full, completed from reference TRBV7-8 and TRBJ1-5, reads GAGVSQSPRYKVAKRGQDVALRCDPISGHVSLFWYQQALGQGPEFLTYFQNEAQLDKSGLPSDRFFAERPEGSVSTLKIQRTQQEDSAVYLCASSSRDYRSPYQPQHFGDGTRLSIL.

The chain uses TRBV20-1 and TRBJ2-7, with TRBD1 matching 11 bases. The CDR3 totals 18 residues. V was pared by 3 bases and J by 4 bases, with 17 bases of the junction left unmatched. CDR1 DFQATT and CDR2 SNEGSKA come from the germline V gene (reference sequence). Here the CDR3 DNA reads TGCAGTGCTAGCTCCCGTCGTTGGGACAGGGGGTCGCGATACGAGCAGTACTTC. Amino acid sequence: CSASSRRWDRGSRYEQYF.

The J gene is TRBJ2-2, the V gene TRBV7-2; perhaps TRBD2 as D (5 bases). CDR1 and CDR2 (germline): SGHTA, FQGNSA. There are 14 residues in the CDR3. Between the trimmed V and J ends, which lost 4 bases and 1 base, there was a span of 7 bases. DNA for the CDR3: TGTGCCAGCAGCTCGGACTGGAACACCGGGGAGCTGTTTTTT. Its protein product is CASSSDWNTGELFF. The variable domain in full, completed from reference TRBV7-2 and TRBJ2-2, reads GAGVSQSPSNKVTEKGKDVELRCDPISGHTALYWYRQSLGQGLEFLIYFQGNSAPDKSGLPSDRFSAERTGGSVSTLTIQRTQQEDSAVYLCASSSDWNTGELFFGEGSRLTVL.

V and J are TRBV9 and TRBJ1-1; 7 bases are a match to TRBD1. CDR3 length: 15 residues. With V trimmed by 4 bases and J by 1 base, 7 bases remained unmatched. The germline V gene has CDR1 SGDLS and CDR2 YYNGEE. The CDR3 bases are TGTGCCAGCAGCCCAGAGGGACAGCCGAACACTGAAGCTTTCTTT. This gives the protein CASSPEGQPNTEAFF.

The genes are TRBV13 and TRBJ2-7; D uncertain. In germline, CDR1 is PRHDT, CDR2 FYEKMQ (reference sequence). Trimming removed 5 bases at V and 5 bases at J, with 10 bases between. The CDR3 is made up of 12 amino acids. CDR3 loop: CASSPESDEQYF. CDR3 nucleotides: TGTGCCAGCAGCCCCGAGAGTGACGAGCAGTACTTC. The complete variable domain, with remaining parts taken from reference TRBV13 and TRBJ2-7, reads AAGVIQSPRHLIKEKRETATLKCYPIPRHDTVYWYQQGPGQDPQFLISFYEKMQSDKGSIPDRFSAQQFSDYHSELNMSSLELGDSALYFCASSPESDEQYFGPGTRLTVT.

The table lists this clonotype with a count of one. The chain couples TRBV19 to TRBJ2-2, with no clear D. Germline V lookup: CDR1 LNHDA, CDR2 SQIVND (reference sequence). The CDR3 is 15 amino acids. V lost 5 bases and J lost 1, with 11 bases in between. The CDR3, as DNA: TGTGCCAGTAGTTCGATAATCTTGAACACCGGGGAGCTGTTTTTT. Amino acid sequence: CASSSIILNTGELFF.

V usage is TRBV12-3 or TRBV12-4 and J usage is TRBJ2-7; D is unclear. Trimming stripped 5 bases from V and 0 bases from J, with 11 bases between. The length of the CDR3 is 14 residues. In DNA, the CDR3 is TGTGCCAGCAGTCCCACGCCAAACTCCTACGAGCAGTACTTC. Translating it yields CASSPTPNSYEQYF.

The table lists this clonotype with a count of one. The chain joins TRBV3-1 to TRBJ2-1, with 9 bases identical to TRBD2. Unmatched junction bases numbered 5, after V lost 0 bases and J lost 5 bases. The CDR3 consists of 16 residues. Germline CDR1 reads LGHDT; CDR2 reads YNNKEL (reference sequence). CDR3 nucleotides: TGTGCCAGCAGCCAAGAGCGGCTAGCGGGAAACAATGAGCAGTTCTTC. It codes for CASSQERLAGNNEQFF.

The rearrangement uses TRBV28 and TRBJ1-3; D uncertain. The germline V and J ends were trimmed by 6 bases and 0 bases, with 9 bases remaining between them. CDR1 and CDR2 from the germline V gene are MDHEN and SYDVKM. The CDR3 has 14 residues. CDR3 amino acids: CASSLTLSGNTIYF. The DNA of the CDR3 is TGTGCCAGCAGCCTGACCCTCTCTGGAAACACCATATATTTT.

This chain joins TRBV27 and TRBJ2-2; maybe TRBD1 (6 bases). Germline V CDR1 and CDR2: MNHEY, SMNVEV (reference sequence). V lost 8 bases and J 4 bases, leaving 14 bases between the germline ends. The CDR3 spans 14 residues. Here the CDR3 DNA reads TGTGCCAGCGCCTTAAGAGGGGGCACCGGGGAGCTGTTTTTT. Its protein product is CASALRGGTGELFF.

The chain combines TRBV30 with TRBJ2-5; 9 bases map to TRBD2. The CDR3 covers 15 residues. V lost 3 bases, J lost 5 bases, and 10 bases stayed unmatched. Per germline, CDR1 GTSNPN and CDR2 SVGIG (reference sequence). CDR3 DNA: TGTGCCTGGAGGAGTAGCGGGGGCGCCTCCGAGACCCAGTACTTC. This gives the protein CAWRSSGGASETQYF.

This rearrangement joins TRBV4-1 to TRBJ2-1, with TRBD2 matching over 10 bases. Germline-derived CDR1 and CDR2 are MGHRA and YSYEKL. With 4 bases clipped from V and 7 bases from J, the junction kept 16 bases outside the gene matches. This CDR3 has 18 amino acids. In DNA form, the CDR3 reads TGCGCCAGCAGCCTTGGGAGCGGGGGGGCCCAAGTGGGGAATGAGCAGTTCTTC. Its translation: CASSLGSGGAQVGNEQFF.

V and J are TRBV7-9 and TRBJ2-7, with unresolved D. V was cut by 5 bases and J by 7 bases, with 15 bases left in between. The CDR3 is 13 residues long. Germline V lookup: CDR1 SEHNR, CDR2 FQNEAQ (reference sequence). In DNA, the CDR3 is TGTGCCAGCAGCCTAGTAGAGAACGAAGAGCAGTACTTC. Its protein product is CASSLVENEEQYF.

The chain joins TRBV7-2 to TRBJ2-3; 8 bases line up with TRBD2. Germline values: CDR1 SGHTA, CDR2 FQGNSA. V was pared by 5 bases and J by 2 bases, with 6 bases of the junction left unmatched. CDR3 length: 15 residues. The CDR3 region is CASSPKRGPTDTQYF. The CDR3, as DNA: TGTGCCAGCAGCCCGAAGCGGGGGCCCACAGATACGCAGTATTTT.

This chain uses TRBV5-1 with TRBJ2-1; 16 bases map to TRBD2. Germline CDR1 reads SGHRS; CDR2 reads YFSETQ. With V trimmed by 4 bases and J by 8 bases, 3 bases remained unmatched. The CDR3 has 15 amino acids. CDR3 in amino acids: CASSPGTSGGDEQFF. In DNA form, the CDR3 reads TGCGCCAGCAGCCCAGGGACTAGCGGGGGGGATGAGCAGTTCTTC.

The chain has TRBV6-5 and TRBJ2-1; no clear D. The CDR3 consists of 13 residues. Between the trimmed V and J ends, which lost 5 bases and 5 bases, there was a span of 10 bases. Germline CDR1 and CDR2: MNHEY and SVGAGI. CDR3 nucleotides: TGTGCCAGCAGTCCCCCCGAAAACAATGAGCAGTTCTTC. Protein: CASSPPENNEQFF.

This clonotype was detected a few times. The genes are TRBV12-3 or TRBV12-4 and TRBJ2-7; tentative D call: TRBD2 (5 bases). V lost 3 bases and J lost 3, with 9 bases in between. CDR3 length equals 13 residues. The CDR3 region is CASSLGGLYEQYF. The CDR3 DNA is TGTGCCAGCAGTTTGGGCGGGCTCTACGAGCAGTACTTC.

The chain recombines TRBV6-6 with TRBJ1-2; 9 nucleotides match TRBD1. Losses at the gene ends were 5 bases for V and 6 bases for J; bases not matched to a gene: 4. Germline lookup yields CDR1 MNHNY and CDR2 SVGAGI (reference sequence). The CDR3 covers 13 residues. CDR3 protein: CASSRQGEDGYTF. The CDR3 DNA reads TGTGCCAGCAGTCGACAGGGGGAAGATGGCTACACCTTC.

The rearrangement joins TRBV9 to TRBJ1-1; D not certain. This CDR3 has 13 amino acids. Germline V CDR1 and CDR2: SGDLS, YYNGEE. V was pared by 6 bases and J by 1 base, with 10 bases between. The CDR3 DNA follows: TGTGCCAGCACCGACGGAGGGAACACTGAAGCTTTCTTT. Its translation is CASTDGGNTEAFF.